Here is one T cell receptor (beta chain) with its context. This receptor's antigen is unknown. Base-call qualities are not available, and no considerably larger clone is one nucleotide away. From a lookup of the germline V gene (reference sequence), CDR1 and CDR2 are LNHDA and SQIVND. The CDR3 holds 13 amino acids from the cysteine to the phenylalanine. The DNA shown is the 39-base CDR3, in frame from base 1. Trimming costs V 9 bases and J 1 base, and their ends lie 12 bases apart. The data were taken from a study of PD-L1 blockade in urothelial cancer (dated by TCRdb to about 2017). Regarding the study in general: Every patient began therapy in the mid-2010s and was given atezolizumab 1,200 mg intravenously every 3 weeks. Twenty-five of 29 patients were males with bladder-origin urothelial cancer, and about 65% of the roughly 30 reported a prior smoking history. An ECOG performance status of 0 or 1 was recorded for the patients, and 0 to 3 prior chemotherapy regimens had been received by the patients. Blood samples were analyzed at two time points: 3 weeks after treatment start (second dose) and 6 weeks after treatment start. Blood samples gave median yields of approximately 130,000 T cells and 82,636 unique TCRs, along with a median clonality of approximately 0.084. An exploratory multi-omic analysis was conducted of the somatic, immune and clinical correlates of response to PD-L1 blockade with atezolizumab in urothelial cancer. Pretreatment tumor samples and matched peripheral blood, collected serially before and after atezolizumab treatment, underwent TCR sequencing. Durable clinical benefit meant progression-free survival longer than 6 months, and TCR features were also tested against progression-free and overall survival. In the same patients, pretreatment tumors underwent whole exome sequencing and RNA sequencing in addition to TCR sequencing. Durable clinical benefit was achieved by nine patients but not by the remaining 20. Around 30 patients had pretreatment blood TCR-seq, some 25 had at least one posttreatment blood collection, and some 25 had tumor TCR-seq. What the research found in general, with its limitations: At 3 weeks after the start of treatment, tumor-associated TCR clones in peripheral blood had expanded more in patients with durable benefit (n of about 20, p = 0.022). Improved progression-free and overall survival was associated with having pretreatment peripheral blood TCR clonality below the median. Because the sample size was small (n of about 30) and many exploratory analyses were performed, the results are intended to be hypothesis-generating.

This specimen's time point label, per the study, means: pretreatment peripheral blood. A total of under 30 patients with locally advanced or metastatic urothelial carcinoma, treated at Memorial Sloan Kettering on a trial protocol, made up the cohort. Peripheral blood mononuclear cells were collected from each patient pretreatment and during treatment, giving between 1 and 8 total time points per patient. The Qiagen DNeasy Blood extraction kit was used to purify genomic DNA from total PBMCs and tumor samples. Collected pretreatment and during treatment, PBMCs were isolated and stored as previously described. Each PCR received spiked-in synthetic TCR analog templates so that absolute template abundance could be estimated from read counts. The immunoSEQ assay used bias-controlled V and J gene primers to amplify TCRbeta CDR3 regions from genomic DNA. Sequencing of rearranged TCRbeta segments was performed at approximately 20X coverage. Processing in the source paper ran as follows. Clustering was used to correct sequencing errors, and CDR3s were annotated against IMGT to assign V, D and J genes. Downstream analyses used only productive TCRbeta rearrangements and left out out-of-frame or stop-codon sequences. To compute clonality, Shannon entropy was normalized by the log of the number of unique productive sequences and then subtracted from one. Fisher's exact test with Benjamini-Hochberg correction, at a threshold of adjusted p below 0.01, was used to find clones that differed between time points or between blood and tumor. TCRdb retrieved this table from immuneACCESS and kept in-frame rearrangements only. Not all clones are present; in checked studies, unresolved V genes account for under half, and no reason is known for the remainder. Clone size and the V and J calls come from that table; the DNA yielded D and trimming. This sample holds tens of thousands of clones; around 86% were observed only once. Roughly 2.9% of the sample rests with the top ten.

The chain is made from TRBV19 and TRBJ1-1; TRBD1 could be the D gene, as 5 bases match. The clonotype comes from a man between 70 and 80 years old with urothelial cancer. This sample comprised PBMCs, obtained around atezolizumab (anti-PD-L1) treatment. The sequenced DNA: TGTGCCAGCTCGGGACTCAGGAACACTGAAGCTTTCTTT. This sequence encodes CASSGLRNTEAFF.